This T cell receptor (beta chain) derives from a study of OX40 agonist ivuxolimab in advanced cancers. Background on the study: Among those treated, three patients had partial responses, one with hepatocellular carcinoma and two with cutaneous melanoma. General observations from the study: Compared with CD4+, CD8+ T cells on average had more expanded clones. Antigen specificity was not determined for the expanded peripheral T cells. In the 0.1-3.0 mg/kg groups, partial responders showed among the lowest expansion.

Germline loops: CDR1 SGHRS, CDR2 YFSETQ. The length of the CDR3 is 17 residues. V dropped 1 base and J dropped 0 bases, with 17 bases sitting between them. Generated by immunoSEQ multiplex PCR, the TCRdb table keeps only in-frame clones and is missing some. The sample has about 40,000 clones; approximately 86% are singletons. In the case of this clone: As yet, its antigen is unknown.

This chain connects TRBV5-1 to TRBJ2-7, with D possibly matching TRBD1 (6 bases). The receptor's source is an adult with an advanced solid tumor such as melanoma, head and neck, liver or kidney cancer. Sample: CD4+ or CD8+ T cells sorted from blood, taken in a trial of the OX40 agonist ivuxolimab. The CDR3 spells CASSLTDSIQSSYEQYF. The CDR3 region has the DNA TGCGCCAGCAGCTTGACGGACAGTATTCAGAGCTCCTACGAGCAGTACTTC.